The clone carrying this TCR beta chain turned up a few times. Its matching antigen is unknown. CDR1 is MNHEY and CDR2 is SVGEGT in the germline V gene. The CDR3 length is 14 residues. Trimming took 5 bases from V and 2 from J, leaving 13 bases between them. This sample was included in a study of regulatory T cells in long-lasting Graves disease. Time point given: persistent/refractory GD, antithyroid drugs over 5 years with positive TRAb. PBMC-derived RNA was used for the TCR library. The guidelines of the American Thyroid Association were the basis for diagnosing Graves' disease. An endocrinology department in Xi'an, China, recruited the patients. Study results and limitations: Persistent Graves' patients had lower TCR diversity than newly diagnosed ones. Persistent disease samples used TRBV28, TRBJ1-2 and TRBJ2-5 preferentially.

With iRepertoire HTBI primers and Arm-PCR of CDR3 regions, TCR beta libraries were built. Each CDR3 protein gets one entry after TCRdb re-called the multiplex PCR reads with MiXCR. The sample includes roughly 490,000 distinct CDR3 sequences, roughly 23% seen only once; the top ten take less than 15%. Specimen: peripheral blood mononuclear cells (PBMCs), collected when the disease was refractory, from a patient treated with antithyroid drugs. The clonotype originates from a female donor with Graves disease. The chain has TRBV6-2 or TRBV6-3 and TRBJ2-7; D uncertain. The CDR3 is CASSPGSPTYEQYF. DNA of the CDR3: TGTGCCAGCAGTCCCGGGTCACCTACCTACGAGCAGTACTTC.